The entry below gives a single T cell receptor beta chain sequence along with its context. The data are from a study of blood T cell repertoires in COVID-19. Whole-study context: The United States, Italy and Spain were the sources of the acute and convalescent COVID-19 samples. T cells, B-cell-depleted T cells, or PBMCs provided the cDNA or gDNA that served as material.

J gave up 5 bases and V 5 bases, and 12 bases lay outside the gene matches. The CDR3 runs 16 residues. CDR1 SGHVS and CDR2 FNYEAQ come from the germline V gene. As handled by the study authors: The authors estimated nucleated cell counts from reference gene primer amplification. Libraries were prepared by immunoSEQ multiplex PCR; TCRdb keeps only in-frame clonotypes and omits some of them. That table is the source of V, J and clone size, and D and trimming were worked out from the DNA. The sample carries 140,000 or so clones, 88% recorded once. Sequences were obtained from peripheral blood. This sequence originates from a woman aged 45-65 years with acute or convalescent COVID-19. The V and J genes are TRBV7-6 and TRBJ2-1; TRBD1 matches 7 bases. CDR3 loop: CASSVTGAGVHNEQFF. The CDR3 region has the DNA TGTGCCAGCAGCGTAACAGGGGCCGGCGTACACAATGAGCAGTTCTTC.